This T cell receptor (beta chain) was recorded in a study of control samples from healthy donors and cancer patients. The CDR3 runs 14 residues. With 4 bases clipped from V and 3 bases from J, the junction kept 0 bases outside the gene matches. Germline V gene data show CDR1 as MRHNA and CDR2 as SNTAGT. Measured with immunoSEQ multiplex PCR; TCRdb has only the in-frame clones, and not every one. The sample has 350,000 to 450,000 clones; approximately 90% are singletons. This clone came up many times. The TCR sequence derives from a man aged 35 to 55 with head and neck cancer. The chain is built from TRBV6-4 and TRBJ2-6; 7 bases are a match to TRBD1. The specimen sequenced was PBMCs. CDR3 in amino acids: CASSGQGGANVLTF. The DNA for the CDR3 is TGTGCCAGCAGTGGACAGGGTGGGGCCAACGTCCTGACTTTC.